Following are 9 T cell receptor beta chains from one sample sequenced in a study of cytomegalovirus exposure and HLA in healthy donors. Primers for the PCR totalled 60 Vbeta and 13 Jbeta. Sequencing used immunoSEQ multiplex PCR; TCRdb keeps in-frame clones, though not all of them. The sample carries 120,000 to 150,000 clones, 60% to 85% recorded once. The sample taken for sequencing was PBMCs. These receptors came from a woman aged 40 to 50 in good health and CMV-seropositive.

V gene TRBV5-1 combines with J gene TRBJ1-1; D gene uncertain. The CDR3 is 14 residues long. Germline assignment: CDR1 SGHRS and CDR2 YFSETQ. Trimming pared 1 base from V and 0 bases from J, leaving 7 bases between. As DNA, the CDR3 is TGCGCCAGCAGCTTGACGGGAATGAACACTGAAGCTTTCTTT. It specifies CASSLTGMNTEAFF. Together with reference TRBV5-1 and TRBJ1-1, the CDR3 gives the full variable domain: KAGVTQTPRYLIKTRGQQVTLSCSPISGHRSVSWYQQTPGQGLQFLFEYFSETQRNKGNFPGRFSGRQFSNSRSEMNVSTLELGDSALYLCASSLTGMNTEAFFGQGTRLTVV.

This clone showed up just a few times. The gene calls are TRBV2 and TRBJ2-7, with D possibly TRBD1 on 6 matching bases. Deletions cut 8 bases from V and 3 bases from J, with 11 bases between. CDR3 length equals 12 residues. Germline values: CDR1 SNHLY, CDR2 FYNNEI. The CDR3 loop reads CASYTGIYEQYF. CDR3 DNA sequence: TGTGCCAGCTATACAGGGATCTACGAGCAGTACTTC.

This chain connects TRBV12-5 to TRBJ1-5; D gene uncertain. Trimming removed 2 bases from V and 6 bases from J, with 8 bases in between. Germline CDR1 is LGHNT and CDR2 is FRNRAP. This CDR3 contains 13 residues. The CDR3 DNA sequence: TGTGCTAGTGGTTTGTCACAGCCTCAGCCCCAGCATTTT. It translates to CASGLSQPQPQHF.

This chain's CDR3 is CASSKITPLYEQFF. CDR3 bases: TGTGCCAGCAGCAAAATTACACCCCTGTATGAGCAGTTCTTC. This rearrangement joins TRBV21-1 to TRBJ2-1; the table calls TRBD1, which could not be checked here. TRBV21-1 has pseudogene status. The CDR3 has 14 amino acids.

This rearrangement joins TRBV2 to TRBJ2-3, with 8 bases matching TRBD2. After removal of 6 bases from V and 0 bases from J, the junction contained 5 bases not matched to a gene. Germline values: CDR1 SNHLY, CDR2 FYNNEI. The CDR3 spans 15 residues. CDR3 sequence: CASSQAGASTDTQYF. CDR3 DNA: TGTGCCAGCAGCCAAGCGGGGGCCAGCACAGATACGCAGTATTTT. Full variable domain (missing parts from reference TRBV2 and TRBJ2-3): EPEVTQTPSHQVTQMGQEVILRCVPISNHLYFYWYRQILGQKVEFLVSFYNNEISEKSEIFDDQFSVERPDGSNFTLKIRSTKLEDSAMYFCASSQAGASTDTQYFGPGTRLTVL.

Concerning this clone itself: The identical CDR3 is also encoded by other nucleotide sequences in the sample. The V call is TRBV5-1, the J call TRBJ1-1; D unclear. In germline, CDR1 is SGHRS, CDR2 YFSETQ. The CDR3 consists of 14 residues. V was cut by 0 bases and J by 2 bases, with 8 bases left in between. As DNA, the CDR3 is TGCGCCAGCAGCTTGGGCGGCGGAAACACTGAAGCTTTCTTT. Residues: CASSLGGGNTEAFF.

In DNA, the CDR3 is TGTGCCAGCAGTGAAATGGGTGGTAGCCCTATTCGCACAGATACGCAGTATTTT. This codes for CASSEMGGSPIRTDTQYF. The V and J genes are TRBV6-4 and TRBJ2-3; D unclear. From germline, CDR1 is MRHNA and CDR2 SNTAGT. Deletions cut 3 bases from V and 1 base from J, with 20 bases between. CDR3 length: 18 amino acids.

CDR3 residues: CASSGTRDGSYEQYF. In nucleotides, the CDR3 is TGCGCCAGCAGCGGGACGCGGGACGGATCCTACGAGCAGTACTTC. V and J are TRBV5-1 and TRBJ2-7; D is possibly TRBD2 (6 bases). V lost 4 bases and J 1 base, leaving 15 bases between the germline ends. CDR1 and CDR2 (germline): SGHRS, YFSETQ. The CDR3 totals 15 residues.

This clone was picked up one time. This chain connects TRBV11-3 to TRBJ2-7; D is undetermined. Germline values: CDR1 SGHNT, CDR2 YENEEA. CDR3 length: 12 amino acids. Trimming cost V 8 bases and J 0 bases, with 8 bases left between them. The CDR3 sequence is CASWAGSYEQYF. The CDR3 DNA sequence: TGTGCCAGCTGGGCCGGCTCCTACGAGCAGTACTTC.